These 30 T cell receptor beta chains originate from one sample sequenced in a study of T cells in women clearing cervical HPV infection. TCRdb keeps only in-frame clones here, not all; method: immunoSEQ multiplex PCR. The specimen's table records 20,000 to 25,000 clones. The sequenced sample consisted of blood buffy coat. The source of these receptors is a woman aged 18-69 years with a cervical HPV16 infection that either progressed to CIN3+ or cleared (not recorded which).

Turning to this clone: The read finishes 3 residues shy of the CDR3 end, and the germline J gene is used to complete it. V is TRBV7-9 and J is TRBJ1-1; no firm D call. The V gene lost 3 bases and the J gene lost 3 bases, with 11 bases spanning the gap. CDR1 is SEHNR and CDR2 is FQNEAQ in the germline V gene (reference sequence). The length of the CDR3 is 14 residues. CDR3 DNA, as far as it was read: TGTGCCAGCAGCTTCCTGACTGATTACACTGAA. It codes for CASSFLTDYTE. The entire CDR3 sequence reads CASSFLTDYTEAFF.

Concerning this clone: From the germline J gene comes the end of the CDR3, since the read stops 3 residues before it. The rearrangement joins TRBV5-1 to TRBJ2-1, with 7 nucleotides matching TRBD2. The CDR3 sequence is 15 residues long. Trimming at V came to 5 bases and at J to 6 bases, leaving 11 bases not matched to a gene. Germline CDR1 reads SGHRS; CDR2 reads YFSETQ. This CDR3 is CASSPPRLASNEQFF. CDR3 DNA (partial): TGCGCCAGCAGTCCGCCTAGACTAGCAAGCAATGAG.

Points on this clone: Read sequence stops 3 residues before the CDR3 end, and the germline J gene provides the missing end. This chain links TRBV4-1 with TRBJ1-6, with 9 bases aligning to TRBD1. The CDR3 covers 17 residues. Germline trimming cut 1 base from V and 9 bases from J; bases unmatched to any gene: 10. CDR1 is MGHRA, CDR2 YSYEKL, per germline. CDR3 amino acids: CASSQVRTGGRGSPLHF. The sequenced CDR3 bases are TGCGCCAGCAGCCAAGTTCGTACAGGGGGCAGAGGTTCACCC.

With respect to this clone: The CDR3 end is not reached by the read, which stops 3 residues before it; the germline J gene fills it in. The chain is built from TRBV10-2 and TRBJ1-4, with 8 bases aligning to TRBD1. The junction had 4 bases not matched to a gene; V was cut back by 6 bases and J by 1 base. Germline V gene sequence: CDR1 WSHSY, CDR2 SAAADI. CDR3 length: 15 amino acids. This CDR3 reads CASREGTGTNEKLFF. The sequenced CDR3 bases are TGCGCCAGCAGGGAGGGGACAGGAACTAATGAAAAA.

A note on this clone: The read terminates 3 residues before the CDR3 end, so the remaining end is supplied by the germline J gene. The sample carries other DNA sequences with the same CDR3. The chain links TRBV20-1 to TRBJ2-3; 10 nucleotides match TRBD1. J lost 3 bases, V lost 4 bases, and 10 bases had no gene match. Germline V CDR1 and CDR2: DFQATT, SNEGSKA (reference sequence). The CDR3 consists of 16 residues. The CDR3 protein is CSANSLDRGQTDTQYF. CDR3 DNA (partial): TGCAGTGCTAACTCTCTAGACAGGGGGCAGACAGATACG.

As concerns this clone: The read terminates 3 residues ahead of where the CDR3 ends, so the germline J gene completes it. V usage is TRBV2 and J usage is TRBJ1-5; 10 positions agree with TRBD1. This CDR3 has 16 amino acids. CDR1 is SNHLY, CDR2 FYNNEI, per germline. V lost 2 bases and J lost 9; bases outside the gene matches: 10. The CDR3 reads CASSEMDRGSLPPQHF. The sequenced part of the CDR3 DNA is TGTGCCAGCAGTGAAATGGACAGGGGGAGCCTACCGCCC.

Concerning this clone: An end of the junction differs from the germline gene, which may be a read error. The read halts 3 residues ahead of the CDR3 end, with the missing end drawn from the germline J gene. V and J are TRBV4-2 and TRBJ1-6; 8 bases match TRBD1. CDR3 length equals 14 residues. From germline, CDR1 is LGHNA and CDR2 YNFKEQ. CDR3 residues: CASSQAGGNSPLHF. The CDR3 DNA, read in part, is TGCGCCAGCAGCCAAGCAGGGGGCAATTCACCC.

Comments on this clone: Read coverage stops 3 residues before the CDR3 terminus; the germline J gene supplies the remainder. The chain combines TRBV20-1 with TRBJ1-5, with D possibly matching TRBD1 (6 bases). Trimming removed 4 bases from V and 6 bases from J, with 19 bases in between. The germline gives CDR1 DFQATT, CDR2 SNEGSKA (reference sequence). The CDR3 contains 15 residues. The CDR3 DNA, read in part, is TGCAGTGCTAAGTCATCCCAGGGGTTAGGTCAGCCC. Translated: CSAKSSQGLGQP. The complete CDR3 sequence is CSAKSSQGLGQPQHF.

A note on this clone: The CDR3 end is not reached by the read, which stops 3 residues before it; the germline J gene fills it in. The chain carries TRBV30 and TRBJ2-7; 9 bases map to TRBD2. After removal of 3 bases from V and 4 bases from J, the junction contained 10 bases not matched to a gene. This CDR3 comprises 15 residues. In germline, CDR1 is GTSNPN, CDR2 SVGIG (reference sequence). This CDR3 reads CAWSRGLAGRYEQYF. The DNA read from the CDR3 is TGTGCCTGGAGCCGTGGGCTAGCGGGAAGGTACGAG. Together with reference TRBV30 and TRBJ2-7, the CDR3 gives the full variable domain: SQTIHQWPATLVQPVGSPLSLECTVEGTSNPNLYWYRQAAGRGLQLLFYSVGIGQISSEVPQNLSASRPQDRQFILSSKKLLLSDSGFYLCAWSRGLAGRYEQYFGPGTRLTVT.

Of note for this clone: The DNA ends 3 residues before the CDR3 does, and the rest of the CDR3 is filled in from the germline J gene. J is TRBJ2-3 and V is TRBV6-2 or TRBV6-3, with D maybe TRBD2 (5 bases). The germline gives CDR1 MNHEY, CDR2 SVGEGT. Trimming removed 5 bases at V and 7 bases at J, with 19 bases between. The length of the CDR3 is 15 residues. CDR3 loop: CASSRTARVVNTQYF. The part of the CDR3 DNA that was read is TGTGCCAGCAGTCGAACCGCGCGGGTTGTTAATACG.

Regarding this clone: The read comes to an end 3 residues before the CDR3 does, leaving the germline J gene to fill in the end. This chain joins TRBV4-1 and TRBJ1-5; D gene uncertain. Germline values: CDR1 MGHRA, CDR2 YSYEKL. V lost 4 bases and J 6 bases, leaving 19 bases between the germline ends. The CDR3 has 16 amino acids. CDR3 amino acids: CASSPSWARAGQPQHF. The CDR3 bases that were read are TGCGCCAGCAGCCCAAGCTGGGCTCGTGCGGGTCAGCCC.

Worth noting for this clone: The CDR3 end lies 3 residues beyond the end of the read and is filled in from the germline J gene. The chain is built from TRBV5-1 and TRBJ1-2; no clear D. Germline V gene sequence: CDR1 SGHRS, CDR2 YFSETQ. The CDR3 is 12 amino acids. Deletions cut 0 bases from V and 4 bases from J, with 4 bases between. The CDR3 loop reads CASSLEGYGYTF. The DNA read from the CDR3 is TGCGCCAGCAGCTTGGAGGGCTATGGC.

As to this clone: The read falls 3 residues short of the CDR3 end, and the missing part is taken from the germline J gene. This chain connects TRBV6-2 or TRBV6-3 to TRBJ2-6; D is undetermined. The CDR3 extends over 15 amino acids. CDR1 and CDR2 (germline): MNHEY, SVGEGT. Trimming removed 0 bases at V and 0 bases at J, with 3 bases between. Partial CDR3 DNA: TGTGCCAGCAGTTACTCCAACTCTGGGGCCAACGTC. It encodes CASSYSNSGANV. The entire CDR3 protein reads CASSYSNSGANVLTF.

Of note for this clone: The read terminates 3 residues ahead of where the CDR3 ends, so the germline J gene completes it. The genes are TRBV30 and TRBJ2-7; 7 bases align to TRBD1. The germline V gene has CDR1 GTSNPN and CDR2 SVGIG (reference sequence). The CDR3 contains 14 residues. The junction had 7 bases not matched to a gene; V was cut back by 3 bases and J by 2 bases. The CDR3 loop reads CAWRPDRVAYEQYF. Incomplete CDR3 DNA: TGTGCCTGGAGACCCGACAGGGTCGCCTACGAG.

As to this clone: The CDR3 end lies 3 residues beyond the end of the read and is filled in from the germline J gene. J is TRBJ1-5 and V is TRBV19; TRBD1 is a possible D gene (5 bases). Germline V gene lookup returns CDR1 LNHDA and CDR2 SQIVND (reference sequence). Trimming took 6 bases from V and 7 from J, leaving 13 bases between them. This CDR3 spans 13 amino acids. The CDR3 bases that were read are TGTGCCAGTAGCCAGGGTTTGGGGCAGCCC. As protein: CASSQGLGQP. The full-length CDR3 reads as CASSQGLGQPQHF.

In the case of this clone: The CDR3 end is not reached by the read, which stops 3 residues before it; the germline J gene fills it in. The V gene is TRBV13, the J gene TRBJ2-2; D possibly corresponds to TRBD2 (6 bases). The V end lost 4 bases, the J end lost 2 bases, and 11 bases lay between the germline ends. Germline-derived CDR1 and CDR2 are PRHDT and FYEKMQ (reference sequence). The CDR3 has 15 residues. The CDR3 DNA, read in part, is TGTGCCAGCAGCTCATCCGGGACTAACACCGGGGAG. Its protein is CASSSSGTNTGE. The complete CDR3 sequence is CASSSSGTNTGELFF.

CDR3 sequence: CASRSGNQETQYF. CDR3 DNA, as far as it was read: TGCGCCAGCCGAAGCGGTAACCAAGAGACC. V is TRBV10-2 and J is TRBJ2-5, with TRBD2 as a possible D gene (5 bases). The read halts 3 residues ahead of the CDR3 end, with the missing end drawn from the germline J gene. CDR1 is WSHSY and CDR2 is SAAADI in the germline V gene. CDR3 size: 13 residues. V was trimmed by 8 bases and J by 0 bases, leaving 10 bases between them.

As regards this clone: The read ends 3 residues shy of where the CDR3 ends; the end is completed using the germline J gene. This chain connects TRBV28 to TRBJ1-2; 7 nucleotides line up with TRBD1. V trimming: 5 bases; J trimming: 6 bases; junction bases outside the gene matches: 9. The CDR3 has 14 residues. Germline CDR1 reads MDHEN; CDR2 reads SYDVKM. The CDR3 DNA, read in part, is TGTGCCAGCAGTGGAGGACAGGAGAGTGATGGC. This codes for CASSGGQESDG. From start to end, the CDR3 is CASSGGQESDGYTF.

A word on this clone: The read terminates 3 residues before the CDR3 end, so the remaining end is supplied by the germline J gene. This sequence joins TRBV19 and TRBJ2-4; maybe TRBD1 (6 bases). The CDR3 covers 11 residues. CDR1 and CDR2 from the germline V gene are LNHDA and SQIVND (reference sequence). Here the CDR3 reads CASAQGSGQYF. CDR3 DNA (partial): TGTGCCAGTGCCCAGGGGAGCGGT. The full variable domain, completed using reference TRBV19 and TRBJ2-4, is DGGITQSPKYLFRKEGQNVTLSCEQNLNHDAMYWYRQDPGQGLRLIYYSQIVNDFQKGDIAEGYSVSREKKESFPLTVTSAQKNPTAFYLCASAQGSGQYFGAGTRLSVL.

On this clone itself: The CDR3 end lies 3 residues beyond the end of the read and is filled in from the germline J gene. The J gene is TRBJ2-6, the V gene TRBV30, with a tentative D call TRBD2 (5 bases). This CDR3 has 17 amino acids. CDR1 is GTSNPN, CDR2 SVGIG, per germline (reference sequence). V dropped 0 bases and J dropped 4 bases, with 16 bases sitting between them. The CDR3 is CAWSVKDRGYGANVLTF. The part of the CDR3 DNA that was read is TGTGCCTGGAGTGTAAAGGACCGGGGTTACGGGGCCAACGTC.

CDR3 DNA (partial): TGTGCCAGCAGCTTGAGGGCAGGCAATCAGCCC. The encoded protein is CASSLRAGNQP. The complete CDR3 sequence is CASSLRAGNQPQHF. This chain links TRBV7-8 with TRBJ1-5; no reliable D call. Read coverage stops 3 residues before the CDR3 terminus; the germline J gene supplies the remainder. This CDR3 comprises 14 residues. Deletions cut 3 bases from V and 2 bases from J, with 8 bases between. Germline V gene lookup returns CDR1 SGHVS and CDR2 FQNEAQ.

Of note for this clone: The read ends 3 residues shy of where the CDR3 ends; the end is completed using the germline J gene. V is TRBV20-1 and J is TRBJ2-3; D may be TRBD1 (5 bases). CDR3 size: 14 residues. Germline V gene sequence: CDR1 DFQATT, CDR2 SNEGSKA (reference sequence). The part of the CDR3 DNA that was read is TGCAGTGCTAGGGGTATGTGGGGCCAAGAGACG. Protein sequence: CSARGMWGQET. The entire CDR3 protein reads CSARGMWGQETQYF.

A remark on this clone: The sequenced fragment ends 3 residues before the CDR3 boundary, so the rest is inferred from the germline J gene. The gene calls are TRBV7-9 and TRBJ1-1, with a tentative D call TRBD1 (5 bases). The CDR3 has 13 residues. Trimming removed 5 bases at V and 4 bases at J, with 11 bases between. The germline CDR1 and CDR2 sequences are SEHNR and FQNEAQ (reference sequence). The CDR3 DNA, read in part, is TGTGCCAGCAGCGGGGGGGGAGGCACTGAA. It encodes CASSGGGGTE. In full, the CDR3 is CASSGGGGTEAFF.

Of note for this clone: The CDR3 extends 3 residues past the end of the read, so its final part is completed from the germline J gene. Different DNA sequences within this sample yield the same CDR3. The rearrangement joins TRBV7-2 to TRBJ2-3; 7 bases align to TRBD1. The CDR3 runs 15 residues. The junction had 8 bases not matched to a gene; V was cut back by 2 bases and J by 6 bases. Per the germline V gene, CDR1 is SGHTA and CDR2 is FQGNSA. Incomplete CDR3 DNA: TGTGCCAGCAGCTTAAGGACAGGAGGTACGGATACG. Translated, it gives CASSLRTGGTDT. The full CDR3 is CASSLRTGGTDTQYF.

A note on this clone: Read data end 3 residues before the CDR3 end; the end is taken from the germline J gene. The chain combines TRBV30 with TRBJ1-1; D ambiguous. The CDR3 runs 13 residues. CDR1 and CDR2 from the germline V gene are GTSNPN and SVGIG (reference sequence). Trimming pared 4 bases from V and 1 base from J, leaving 10 bases between. The CDR3 bases that were read are TGTGCCTGGACTGTGAGAGGGAACACTGAA. Protein: CAWTVRGNTE. The whole CDR3 protein is CAWTVRGNTEAFF. Using reference TRBV30 and TRBJ1-1 for the parts outside the CDR3, the full variable domain is SQTIHQWPATLVQPVGSPLSLECTVEGTSNPNLYWYRQAAGRGLQLLFYSVGIGQISSEVPQNLSASRPQDRQFILSSKKLLLSDSGFYLCAWTVRGNTEAFFGQGTRLTVV.

Details on this clone: From the germline J gene comes the end of the CDR3, since the read stops 3 residues before it. The chain uses TRBV30 and TRBJ1-3, with 8 nucleotides matching TRBD1. The germline gives CDR1 GTSNPN, CDR2 SVGIG (reference sequence). This CDR3 comprises 14 residues. Germline trimming cut 3 bases from V and 4 bases from J; bases unmatched to any gene: 5. The sequenced CDR3 bases are TGTGCCTGGAGGGACAGGGCGGTGGGAAACACC. Protein product: CAWRDRAVGNT. The whole CDR3 sequence is CAWRDRAVGNTIYF.

As to this clone: The observed sequence ends 3 residues before the CDR3 terminus, with the missing tail filled in from the germline J gene. The chain has TRBV20-1 and TRBJ2-5; 10 nucleotides agree with TRBD2. The V gene end was trimmed by 4 bases and the J gene end by 3 bases; junction bases not matched to a gene: 2. CDR1 and CDR2 from the germline V gene are DFQATT and SNEGSKA (reference sequence). The CDR3 length is 13 residues. Partial CDR3 DNA: TGCAGTGCTAAACTAGCGGGGAAAGAGACC. Encoded protein: CSAKLAGKET. Given in full, the CDR3 is CSAKLAGKETQYF.

Of note for this clone: The read ends 3 residues before the CDR3 terminus; that terminus is restored from the germline J gene. The chain joins TRBV29-1 to TRBJ2-7; 9 bases fit TRBD1. This CDR3 has 16 amino acids. Germline assignment: CDR1 SQVTM and CDR2 ANQGSEA. V was clipped by 4 bases and J by 2 bases; unmatched bases: 12. CDR3 sequence reads: CSVVWGFRQGAYEQYF. The DNA read from the CDR3 is TGCAGCGTTGTTTGGGGATTCCGACAGGGGGCCTACGAG.

Concerning this clone: The CDR3 goes on 3 residues after the read ends, and that part is filled in from the germline J gene. The chain uses TRBV20-1 and TRBJ2-1; possibly TRBD2 for D (6 bases). CDR1 DFQATT and CDR2 SNEGSKA come from the germline V gene (reference sequence). With 0 bases removed from V and 0 bases from J, the gap between germline ends came to 18 bases. This CDR3 spans 18 amino acids. The CDR3 protein is CSARDWDSIRDSYNEQFF. The CDR3 DNA, read in part, is TGCAGTGCTAGAGATTGGGACTCCATCCGAGACTCCTACAATGAG.

Note on this clone: The read ends 3 residues early relative to the CDR3; the germline J gene fills the gap. V gene TRBV9 combines with J gene TRBJ2-5; 9 nucleotides match TRBD1. The V gene's germline CDR1 is SGDLS and CDR2 YYNGEE. V lost 2 bases to trimming and J lost 2 bases; unmatched junction nucleotides: 4. The CDR3 runs to 15 residues. CDR3 bases read: TGTGCCAGCAGCGTGGCGGACAGGGGACAAGAGACC. Residues: CASSVADRGQET. The whole CDR3 protein reads CASSVADRGQETQYF.